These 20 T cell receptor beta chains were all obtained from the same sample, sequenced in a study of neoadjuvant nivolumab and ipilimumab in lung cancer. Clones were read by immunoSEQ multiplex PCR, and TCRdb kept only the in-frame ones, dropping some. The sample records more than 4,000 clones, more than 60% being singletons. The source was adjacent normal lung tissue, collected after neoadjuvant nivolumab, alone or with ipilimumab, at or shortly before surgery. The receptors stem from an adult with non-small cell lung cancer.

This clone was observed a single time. The CDR3 bases are TGCGCCAGCAGTGAATACAGGGGCCCCTACAATGAGCAGTTCTTC. Translating gives CASSEYRGPYNEQFF. This chain joins TRBV10-2 and TRBJ2-1; TRBD1 agrees at 7 bases. The CDR3 covers 15 residues. Germline V lookup: CDR1 WSHSY, CDR2 SAAADI. Unmatched junction bases numbered 4, after V lost 3 bases and J lost 2 bases.

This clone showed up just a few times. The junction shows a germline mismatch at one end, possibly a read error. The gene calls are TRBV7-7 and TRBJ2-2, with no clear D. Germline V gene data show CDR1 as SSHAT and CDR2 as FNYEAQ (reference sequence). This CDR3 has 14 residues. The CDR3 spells CASSPTVNTGELFF. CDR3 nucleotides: TGTGCTAGCAGCCCGACGGTGAACACCGGGGAGCTGTTTTTT.

The CDR3 DNA is TGTGCCAGCAGGCCCAACCAGGGCAGCAAAAACATTCAGTACTTC. This codes for CASRPNQGSKNIQYF. The chain employs TRBV6-5 and TRBJ2-4, with D possibly matching TRBD1 (5 bases). This CDR3 contains 15 residues. Germline CDR1 MNHEY, CDR2 SVGAGI. Trimming stripped 6 bases from V and 3 bases from J, with 15 bases between.

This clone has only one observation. CDR3 DNA sequence: TGTGCCAGCAGTCGGGGGGGCGGATACAATGAGCAGTTCTTC. It specifies CASSRGGGYNEQFF. The chain is built from TRBV25-1 and TRBJ2-1; 8 bases line up with TRBD2. With V trimmed by 5 bases and J by 4 bases, 4 bases remained unmatched. Germline V gene data show CDR1 as MGHDK and CDR2 as SYGVNS. The CDR3 runs 14 residues.

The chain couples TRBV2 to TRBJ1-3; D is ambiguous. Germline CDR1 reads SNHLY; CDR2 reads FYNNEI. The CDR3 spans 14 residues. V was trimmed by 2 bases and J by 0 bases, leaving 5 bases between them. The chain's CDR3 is CASSEQSSGNTIYF. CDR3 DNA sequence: TGTGCCAGCAGTGAACAGAGCTCTGGAAACACCATATATTTT.

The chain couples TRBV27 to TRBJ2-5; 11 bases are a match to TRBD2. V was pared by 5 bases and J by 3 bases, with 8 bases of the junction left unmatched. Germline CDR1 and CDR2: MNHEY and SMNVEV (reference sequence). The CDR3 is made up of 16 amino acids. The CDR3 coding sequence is TGTGCCAGCAGTACCACTCTAGCGGGGGGAGAAGAGACCCAGTACTTC. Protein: CASSTTLAGGEETQYF.

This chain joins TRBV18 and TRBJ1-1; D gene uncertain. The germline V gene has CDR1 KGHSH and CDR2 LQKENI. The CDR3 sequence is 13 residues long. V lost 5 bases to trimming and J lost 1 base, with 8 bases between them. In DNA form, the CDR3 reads TGTGCCAGCTCAAGGGATCGGAACACTGAAGCTTTCTTT. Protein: CASSRDRNTEAFF.

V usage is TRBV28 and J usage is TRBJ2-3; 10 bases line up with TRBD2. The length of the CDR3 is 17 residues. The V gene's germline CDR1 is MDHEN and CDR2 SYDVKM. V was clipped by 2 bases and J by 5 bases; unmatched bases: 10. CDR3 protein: CASSLSGGAGRGDTQYF. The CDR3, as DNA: TGTGCCAGCAGTTTAAGCGGGGGGGCCGGAAGGGGAGATACGCAGTATTTT.

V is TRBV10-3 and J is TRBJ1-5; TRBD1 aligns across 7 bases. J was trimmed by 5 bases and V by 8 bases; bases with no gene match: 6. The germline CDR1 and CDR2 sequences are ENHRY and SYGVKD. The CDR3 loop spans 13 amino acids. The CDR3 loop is CAISTGFDQPQHF. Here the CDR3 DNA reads TGTGCCATCTCGACAGGGTTTGATCAGCCCCAGCATTTT.

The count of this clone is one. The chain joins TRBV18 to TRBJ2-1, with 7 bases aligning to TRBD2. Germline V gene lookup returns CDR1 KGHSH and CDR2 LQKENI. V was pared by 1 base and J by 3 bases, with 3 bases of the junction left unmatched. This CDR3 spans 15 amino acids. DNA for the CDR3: TGTGCCAGCTCACCACAAGCGGGGAACTACAATGAGCAGTTCTTC. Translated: CASSPQAGNYNEQFF.

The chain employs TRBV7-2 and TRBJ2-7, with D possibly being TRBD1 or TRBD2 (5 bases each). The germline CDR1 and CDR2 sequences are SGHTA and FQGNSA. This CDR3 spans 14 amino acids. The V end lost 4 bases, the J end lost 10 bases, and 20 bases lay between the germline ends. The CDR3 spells CASSSTGTERGQYF. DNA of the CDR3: TGTGCCAGCAGCTCAACCGGGACGGAGAGGGGTCAGTACTTC. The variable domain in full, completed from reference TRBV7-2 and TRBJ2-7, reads GAGVSQSPSNKVTEKGKDVELRCDPISGHTALYWYRQSLGQGLEFLIYFQGNSAPDKSGLPSDRFSAERTGGSVSTLTIQRTQQEDSAVYLCASSSTGTERGQYFGPGTRLTVT.

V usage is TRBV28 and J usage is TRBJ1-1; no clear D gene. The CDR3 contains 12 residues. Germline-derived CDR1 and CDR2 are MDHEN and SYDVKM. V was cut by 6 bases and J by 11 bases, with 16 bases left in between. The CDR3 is CASRTLPGGAFF. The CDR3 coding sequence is TGTGCCAGCAGAACCCTCCCGGGAGGGGCTTTCTTT.

The CDR3 protein is CSVVRHKNTEAFF. The CDR3, as DNA: TGCAGCGTTGTGCGGCATAAGAACACTGAAGCTTTCTTT. The chain is built from TRBV29-1 and TRBJ1-1, with D unresolved. Germline V gives CDR1 SQVTM, CDR2 ANQGSEA. Trimming removed 4 bases from V and 1 base from J, with 10 bases in between. The CDR3 runs 13 residues.

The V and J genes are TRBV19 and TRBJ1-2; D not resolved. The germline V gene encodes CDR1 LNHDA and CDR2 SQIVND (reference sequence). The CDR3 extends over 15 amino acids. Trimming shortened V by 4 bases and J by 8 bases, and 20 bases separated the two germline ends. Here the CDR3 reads CASSTNYASGRGYTF. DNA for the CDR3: TGTGCCAGTAGTACAAACTACGCCTCAGGTCGGGGCTACACCTTC.

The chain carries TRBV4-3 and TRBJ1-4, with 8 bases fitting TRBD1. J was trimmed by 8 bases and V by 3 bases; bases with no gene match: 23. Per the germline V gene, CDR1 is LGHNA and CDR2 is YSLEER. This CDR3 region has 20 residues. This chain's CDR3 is CASSQDRRGRGPSRGEKLFF. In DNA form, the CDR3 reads TGCGCCAGCAGCCAGGACCGCAGGGGGCGAGGACCCAGTCGGGGGGAAAAACTGTTTTTT.

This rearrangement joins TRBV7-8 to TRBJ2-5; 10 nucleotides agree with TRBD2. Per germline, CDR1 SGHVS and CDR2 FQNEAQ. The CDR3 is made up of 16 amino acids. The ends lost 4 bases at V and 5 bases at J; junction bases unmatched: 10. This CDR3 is CASSSQAGGRRETQYF. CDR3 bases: TGTGCCAGCAGCTCCCAAGCGGGGGGGCGTAGGGAGACCCAGTACTTC.

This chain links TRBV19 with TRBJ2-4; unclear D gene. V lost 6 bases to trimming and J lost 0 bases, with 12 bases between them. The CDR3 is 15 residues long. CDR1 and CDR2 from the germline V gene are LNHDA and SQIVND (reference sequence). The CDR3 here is CASSPKQLAKNIQYF. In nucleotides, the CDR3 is TGTGCCAGTAGCCCCAAACAGCTAGCCAAAAACATTCAGTACTTC.

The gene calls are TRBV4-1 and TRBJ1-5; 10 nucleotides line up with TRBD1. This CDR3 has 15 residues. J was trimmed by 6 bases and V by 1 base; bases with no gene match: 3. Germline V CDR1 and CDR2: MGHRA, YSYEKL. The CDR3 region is CASSQGQGAGQPQHF. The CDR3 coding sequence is TGCGCCAGCAGCCAAGGACAGGGGGCAGGTCAGCCCCAGCATTTT.

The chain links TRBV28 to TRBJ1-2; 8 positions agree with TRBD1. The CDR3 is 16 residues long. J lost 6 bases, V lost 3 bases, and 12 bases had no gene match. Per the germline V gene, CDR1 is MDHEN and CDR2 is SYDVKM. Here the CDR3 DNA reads TGTGCCAGCAGTTTTCGCTTCCCCGGACAGGGAAATGGCTACACCTTC. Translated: CASSFRFPGQGNGYTF.

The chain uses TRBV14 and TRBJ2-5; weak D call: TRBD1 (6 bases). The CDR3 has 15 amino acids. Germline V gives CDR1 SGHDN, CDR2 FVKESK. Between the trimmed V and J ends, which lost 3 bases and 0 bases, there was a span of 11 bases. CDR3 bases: TGTGCCAGCAGCCATAGAACAGGGTACCAAGAGACCCAGTACTTC. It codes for CASSHRTGYQETQYF.